The 16 T cell receptor beta chains in this list originate from one sample, sequenced in a study of CD8+ T cells in alopecia areata. As the sequencing template, cDNA was produced by extracting RNA and reverse transcribing it. Assay used: immunoSEQ multiplex PCR; TCRdb lists only in-frame clones, some missing. This sample carries roughly 260,000 clones, none of them present only once. CD4, CD8alpha, NKG2D, NKG2ACE and other markers were used to sort pooled cutaneous lymph node cells. The sample was CD4+ T cells sorted from a lymph node. The origin of the receptors is a C3H/HeJ mouse with alopecia areata. These mice share the MHC haplotype H2-k.

Note on this clone: The gene names given are mouse names. The read halts 4 residues ahead of the CDR3 end, with the missing end drawn from the germline J gene. The chain uses TRBV12-1 and TRBJ2-2; 9 nucleotides agree with TRBD1. The trim removed 2 bases at V and 6 bases at J, leaving 3 bases unmatched. The germline V gene encodes CDR1 SGHSN and CDR2 HYEKVE. CDR3 length equals 14 residues. CDR3 loop: CASSPGTGPGQLYF. The DNA read from the CDR3 is TGTGCCAGCTCTCCCGGGACAGGGCCCGGG.

This clone was detected only a few times. Germline and genes: mouse. From the germline J gene comes the end of the CDR3, since the read stops 4 residues before it. Other nucleotide sequences in the sample specify the same CDR3. The chain has TRBV13-1 and TRBJ2-1; 11 bases map to TRBD1. The CDR3 is 14 amino acids. Germline CDR1 NSHNY, CDR2 SYGAGN. CDR3 sequence: CASSGDRGGAEQFF. The CDR3 DNA, read in part, is TGTGCCAGCAGTGGGGACAGGGGGGGGGCT.

With respect to this clone: Here the gene names and germline are mouse. Read sequence stops 4 residues before the CDR3 end, and the germline J gene provides the missing end. This rearrangement joins TRBV5 to TRBJ2-4, with TRBD2 matching over 8 bases. Germline CDR1 LGHNA, CDR2 YNLKQL (reference sequence). V dropped 0 bases and J dropped 0; count of bases not matched to a gene: 5. The CDR3 runs 17 residues. CDR3 sequence reads: CASSQEPWGESQNTLYF. The covered CDR3 bases are TGTGCCAGCAGCCAAGAGCCCTGGGGGGAGAGTCAAAAC.

This clone was counted a few times. Genes and germline come from the mouse. The DNA ends 4 residues before the CDR3 does, and the rest of the CDR3 is filled in from the germline J gene. J is TRBJ2-5 and V is TRBV13-1; TRBD1 aligns across 11 bases. This CDR3 is 15 amino acids long. Germline lookup yields CDR1 NSHNY and CDR2 SYGAGN. The CDR3 loop is CASRRSGTGGDTQYF. The CDR3 DNA, read in part, is TGTGCCAGCAGGAGATCCGGGACAGGGGGAGAC.

Note on this clone: Being one base from a much bigger clone, this may be a read error. Mouse gene names apply. The CDR3 end falls 4 residues outside the read, so it is completed with the germline J gene. Within the sample, other DNA sequences also encode this same CDR3. This chain links TRBV13-1 with TRBJ2-5; TRBD1 agrees at 7 bases. Unmatched junction bases numbered 3, after V lost 5 bases and J lost 3 bases. The V gene's germline CDR1 is NSHNY and CDR2 SYGAGN. The CDR3 contains 13 residues. Here the CDR3 reads CASRPGQQDTQYF. The part of the CDR3 DNA that was read is TGTGCCAGCAGGCCGGGACAGCAAGAC.

About this clone itself: Here the gene names and germline are mouse. The read ends 4 residues early relative to the CDR3; the germline J gene fills the gap. The same CDR3 also results from other DNA sequences found in this sample. The chain carries TRBV13-2 and TRBJ2-2, with 8 positions matching TRBD1. V trimming: 2 bases; J trimming: 0 bases; junction bases outside the gene matches: 0. Germline V gives CDR1 NNHNN, CDR2 SYGAGS (reference sequence). The CDR3 is 15 residues long. CDR3 region: CASGEQGANTGQLYF. The part of the CDR3 DNA that was read is TGTGCCAGCGGTGAACAGGGGGCAAACACCGGG.

In regard to this clone: The genes and germline here are from mouse. Sequencing ends 4 residues short of the CDR3 end; the germline J gene provides the rest. The V call is TRBV1, the J call TRBJ2-3; D not resolved. Per the germline V gene, CDR1 is NSQYPW and CDR2 is LRSPGD (reference sequence). The ends were cut back, 0 bases at V and 3 bases at J, with 7 bases in the middle. This CDR3 contains 14 residues. The CDR3 bases that were read are TGCACCTGCAGTGCAGATCGCCAGGCAGAA. Its protein is CTCSADRQAE. Given in full, the CDR3 is CTCSADRQAETLYF.

The sample holds many counts of this clone. Gene names denote mouse genes. Read coverage stops 4 residues before the CDR3 terminus; the germline J gene supplies the remainder. Other DNA sequences of this sample code for an identical CDR3. V is TRBV12-1 and J is TRBJ1-2; D is unresolved. This CDR3 contains 13 residues. The ends were cut back, 0 bases at V and 2 bases at J, with 6 bases in the middle. Germline assignment: CDR1 SGHSN and CDR2 HYEKVE. CDR3 DNA, as far as it was read: TGTGCCAGCTCTCTCGGAGGGAACTCC. Translated, it gives CASSLGGNS. The full CDR3 is CASSLGGNSDYTF.

Note on this clone: Genes here carry mouse names. The read is 4 residues too short to cover the CDR3 end, so that end is filled in from the germline J gene. The rearrangement uses TRBV12-1 and TRBJ2-5, with 10 bases lining up with TRBD2. The CDR3 sequence is 13 residues long. Per germline, CDR1 SGHSN and CDR2 HYEKVE. The CDR3 spells CASSMTGGDTQYF. CDR3 bases read: TGTGCCAGCTCCATGACTGGGGGGGAC.

About this clone itself: Gene names and germline refer to mouse. The CDR3 end is not reached by the read, which stops 4 residues before it; the germline J gene fills it in. The V gene is TRBV19, the J gene TRBJ2-1; D is uncertain. CDR1 is FNHDT, CDR2 SITEND, per germline (reference sequence). The CDR3 spans 12 residues. V gave up 5 bases and J gave up 5 bases, with 8 bases separating them. The chain's CDR3 is CASRGRNAEQFF. The sequenced part of the CDR3 DNA is TGTGCCAGCAGAGGTCGAAATGCT.

This clone was observed a handful of times. Mouse names are used for the genes. The CDR3 end is not reached by the read, which stops 4 residues before it; the germline J gene fills it in. The gene calls are TRBV1 and TRBJ2-5, with 8 bases that match TRBD2. Germline loops: CDR1 NSQYPW, CDR2 LRSPGD (reference sequence). The CDR3 runs 16 residues. V shed 1 base, J shed 2 bases, and the junction held 5 bases outside the gene matches. Partial CDR3 DNA: TGCACCTGCAGTGCAGCGGGGGGGGCGCCCCAAGAC. Residues: CTCSAAGGAPQD. The full-length CDR3 reads as CTCSAAGGAPQDTQYF.

A note on this clone: The gene symbols are mouse symbols. The missing CDR3 end, 4 residues past where the read stops, is filled in from the germline J gene. V usage is TRBV19 and J usage is TRBJ2-1, with TRBD1 matching over 7 bases. This CDR3 contains 17 residues. J was trimmed by 2 bases and V by 3 bases; bases with no gene match: 11. Per the germline V gene, CDR1 is FNHDT and CDR2 is SITEND (reference sequence). The CDR3 bases that were read are TGTGCCAGCAGTAACCCTCGGGACAGCCCCTACTATGCT. It codes for CASSNPRDSPYYA. In full, the CDR3 reads CASSNPRDSPYYAEQFF.

This clone was counted only a few times. The genes and germline here are from mouse. The read comes to an end 4 residues before the CDR3 does, leaving the germline J gene to fill in the end. The rearrangement links TRBV13-1 to TRBJ2-2; 7 positions match TRBD2. This CDR3 is 16 amino acids long. Germline V gene data show CDR1 as NSHNY and CDR2 as SYGAGN. V shed 0 bases, J shed 2 bases, and the junction held 4 bases outside the gene matches. CDR3 bases read: TGTGCCAGCAGTGATGGTTGGGGGGACAACACCGGG. It codes for CASSDGWGDNTG. The whole CDR3 is CASSDGWGDNTGQLYF.

Details on this clone: The listed genes are named as in mouse. The read falls 4 residues short of the CDR3 end, and the missing part is taken from the germline J gene. The V and J genes are TRBV3 and TRBJ1-1; D may be TRBD1 (6 bases). The CDR3 runs 15 residues. Germline V gene lookup returns CDR1 SNHLY and CDR2 FYNGKV (reference sequence). V was clipped by 5 bases and J by 1 base, with 14 bases between them. The CDR3 is CASSPHRDKNTEVFF. The covered CDR3 bases are TGTGCCAGCAGCCCCCACCGGGACAAAAACACA. The full variable domain, completed using reference TRBV3 and TRBJ1-1, is GPKVLQIPSHQIIDMGQMVTLNCDPVSNHLYFYWYKQILGQQMEFLVNFYNGKVMEKSKLFKDQFSVERPDGSYFTLKIQPTALEDSAVYFCASSPHRDKNTEVFFGKGTRLTVV.

This clone appeared a few times. The genes are named according to mouse. The missing CDR3 end, 4 residues past where the read stops, is filled in from the germline J gene. This chain connects TRBV13-1 to TRBJ2-1; TRBD2 matches 12 bases. Germline V gene sequence: CDR1 NSHNY, CDR2 SYGAGN. The CDR3 sequence is 15 residues long. The sequenced CDR3 bases are TGTGCCAGCAGCGTCTCCGGGACTGGGGGGTCT. The encoded protein is CASSVSGTGGS. The entire CDR3 sequence reads CASSVSGTGGSEQFF.

To note about this clone: These gene names are mouse names. From the germline J gene comes the end of the CDR3, since the read stops 4 residues before it. The chain carries TRBV1 and TRBJ2-3; D remains unclear. Germline CDR1 reads NSQYPW; CDR2 reads LRSPGD (reference sequence). CDR3 length: 15 amino acids. Trimming left V 0 bases short and J 0 bases short, with 7 bases between. CDR3 loop: CTCSAEWSSAETLYF. The part of the CDR3 DNA that was read is TGCACCTGCAGTGCAGAGTGGTCTAGTGCAGAA.